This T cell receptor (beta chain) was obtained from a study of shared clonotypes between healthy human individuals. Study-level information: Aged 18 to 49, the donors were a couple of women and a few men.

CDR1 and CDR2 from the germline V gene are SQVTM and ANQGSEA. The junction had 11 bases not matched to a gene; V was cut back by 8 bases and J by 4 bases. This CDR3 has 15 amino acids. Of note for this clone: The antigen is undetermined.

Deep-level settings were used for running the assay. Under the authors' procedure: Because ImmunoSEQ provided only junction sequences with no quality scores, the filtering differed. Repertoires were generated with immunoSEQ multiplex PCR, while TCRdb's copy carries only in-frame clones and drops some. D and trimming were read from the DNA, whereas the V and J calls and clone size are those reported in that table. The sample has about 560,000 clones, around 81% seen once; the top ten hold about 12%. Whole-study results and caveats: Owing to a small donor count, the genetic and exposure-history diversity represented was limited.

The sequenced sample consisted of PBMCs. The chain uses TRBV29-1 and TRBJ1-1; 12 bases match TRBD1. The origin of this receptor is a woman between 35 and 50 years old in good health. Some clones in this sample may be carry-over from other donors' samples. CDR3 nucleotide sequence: TGCAGCATTTCCCACGTGGGACAGGGGGCCACTGAAGCTTTCTTT. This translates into CSISHVGQGATEAFF.